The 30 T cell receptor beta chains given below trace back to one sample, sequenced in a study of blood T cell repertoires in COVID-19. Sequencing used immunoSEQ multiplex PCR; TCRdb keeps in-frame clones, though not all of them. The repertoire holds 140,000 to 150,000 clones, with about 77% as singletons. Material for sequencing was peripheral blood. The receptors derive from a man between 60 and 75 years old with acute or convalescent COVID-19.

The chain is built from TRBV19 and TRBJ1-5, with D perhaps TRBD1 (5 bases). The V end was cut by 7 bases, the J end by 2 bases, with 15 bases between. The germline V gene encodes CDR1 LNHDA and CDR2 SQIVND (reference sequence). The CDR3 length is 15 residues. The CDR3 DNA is TGTGCCAGTAAGATGCAGGGCGAGGGCAATCAGCCCCAGCATTTT. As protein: CASKMQGEGNQPQHF.

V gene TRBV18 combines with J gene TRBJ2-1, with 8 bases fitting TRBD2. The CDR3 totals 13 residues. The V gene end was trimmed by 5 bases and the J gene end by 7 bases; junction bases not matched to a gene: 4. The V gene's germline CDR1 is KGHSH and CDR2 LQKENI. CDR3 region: CASSAGGRNEQFF. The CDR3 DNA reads TGTGCCAGCTCAGCGGGAGGAAGGAATGAGCAGTTCTTC.

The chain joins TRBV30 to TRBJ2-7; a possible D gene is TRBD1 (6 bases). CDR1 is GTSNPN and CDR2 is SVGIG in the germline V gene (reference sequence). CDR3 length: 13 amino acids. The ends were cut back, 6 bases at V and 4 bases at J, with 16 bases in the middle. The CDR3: CACRGNRAYEQYF. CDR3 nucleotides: TGTGCCTGTCGGGGAAACAGGGCGTACGAGCAGTACTTC.

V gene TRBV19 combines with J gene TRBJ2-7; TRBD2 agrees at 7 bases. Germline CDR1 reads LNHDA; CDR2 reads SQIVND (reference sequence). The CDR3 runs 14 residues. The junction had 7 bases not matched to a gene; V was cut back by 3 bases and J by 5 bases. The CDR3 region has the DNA TGTGCCAGTAGTATGTCACGGGGGGTCAACGAGCAGTACTTC. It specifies CASSMSRGVNEQYF.

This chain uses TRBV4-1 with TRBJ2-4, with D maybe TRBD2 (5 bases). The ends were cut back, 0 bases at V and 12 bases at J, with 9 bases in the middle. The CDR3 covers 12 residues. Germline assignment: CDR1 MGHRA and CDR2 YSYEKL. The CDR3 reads CASSQDRGTQYF. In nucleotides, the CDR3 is TGCGCCAGCAGCCAAGATCGGGGAACTCAGTACTTC.

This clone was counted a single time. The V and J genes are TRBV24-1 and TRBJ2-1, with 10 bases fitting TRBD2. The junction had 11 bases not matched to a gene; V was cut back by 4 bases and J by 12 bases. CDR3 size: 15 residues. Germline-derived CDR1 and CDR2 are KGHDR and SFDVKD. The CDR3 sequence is CATSEEASGRTGQFF. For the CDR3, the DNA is TGTGCCACCAGTGAGGAGGCTAGCGGGAGAACGGGGCAGTTCTTC.

The CDR3 DNA follows: TGTGCCAGCGCAAACACCGCGGAGCAAGAGACCCAGTACTTC. Translation gives CASANTAEQETQYF. V and J are TRBV6-6 and TRBJ2-5; no reliable D call. Germline lookup yields CDR1 MNHNY and CDR2 SVGAGI (reference sequence). V was shortened by 8 bases and J by 2 bases, with 15 bases between the two germline ends. This CDR3 spans 14 amino acids.

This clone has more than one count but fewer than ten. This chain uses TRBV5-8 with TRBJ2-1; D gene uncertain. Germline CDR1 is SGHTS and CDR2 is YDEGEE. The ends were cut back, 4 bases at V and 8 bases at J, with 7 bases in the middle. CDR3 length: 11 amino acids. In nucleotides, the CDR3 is TGTGCCAGCAGCCCTTTCTATGAGCAGTTCTTC. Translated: CASSPFYEQFF. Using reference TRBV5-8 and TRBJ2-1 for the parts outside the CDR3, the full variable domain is EAGVTQSPTHLIKTRGQQATLRCSPISGHTSVYWYQQALGLGLQFLLWYDEGEERNRGNFPPRFSGRQFPNYSSELNVNALELEDSALYLCASSPFYEQFFGPGTRLTVL.

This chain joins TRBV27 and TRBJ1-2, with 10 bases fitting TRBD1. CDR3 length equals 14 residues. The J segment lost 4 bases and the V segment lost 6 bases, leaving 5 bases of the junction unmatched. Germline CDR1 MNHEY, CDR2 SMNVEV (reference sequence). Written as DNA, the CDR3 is TGTGCCAGCAGACGGACAGGGGGGCTCTATGGCTACACCTTC. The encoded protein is CASRRTGGLYGYTF.

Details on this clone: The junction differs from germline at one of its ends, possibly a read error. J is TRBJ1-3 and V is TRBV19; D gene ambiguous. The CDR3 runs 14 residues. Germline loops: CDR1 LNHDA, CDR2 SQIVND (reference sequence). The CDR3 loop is CASSSGSSGNTIYF. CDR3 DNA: TGTGCTAGTAGTTCCGGGAGCTCTGGAAACACCATATATTTT.

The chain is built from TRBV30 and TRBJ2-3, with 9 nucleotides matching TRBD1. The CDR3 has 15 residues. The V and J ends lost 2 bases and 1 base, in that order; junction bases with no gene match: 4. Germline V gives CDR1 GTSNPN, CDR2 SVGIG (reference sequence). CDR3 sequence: CAWSQGQGRTDTQYF. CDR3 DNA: TGTGCCTGGAGTCAGGGACAGGGTCGCACAGATACGCAGTATTTT. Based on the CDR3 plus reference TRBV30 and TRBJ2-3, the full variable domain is SQTIHQWPATLVQPVGSPLSLECTVEGTSNPNLYWYRQAAGRGLQLLFYSVGIGQISSEVPQNLSASRPQDRQFILSSKKLLLSDSGFYLCAWSQGQGRTDTQYFGPGTRLTVL.

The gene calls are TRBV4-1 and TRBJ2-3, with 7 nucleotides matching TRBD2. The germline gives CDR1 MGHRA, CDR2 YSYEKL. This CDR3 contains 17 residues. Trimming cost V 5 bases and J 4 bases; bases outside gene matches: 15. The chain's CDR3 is CASSVATRRERPDTQYF. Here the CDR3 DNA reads TGCGCCAGCAGCGTAGCAACCAGGCGGGAGAGGCCAGATACGCAGTATTTT.

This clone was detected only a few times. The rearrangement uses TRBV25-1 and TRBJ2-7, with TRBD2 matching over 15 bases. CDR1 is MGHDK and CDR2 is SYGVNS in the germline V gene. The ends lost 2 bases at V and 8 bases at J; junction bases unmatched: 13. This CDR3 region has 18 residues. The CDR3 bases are TGTGCCAGCAGTGAAGTGAATCCGGGACTAGCGGGAGGATATCAGCAGTACTTC. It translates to CASSEVNPGLAGGYQQYF.

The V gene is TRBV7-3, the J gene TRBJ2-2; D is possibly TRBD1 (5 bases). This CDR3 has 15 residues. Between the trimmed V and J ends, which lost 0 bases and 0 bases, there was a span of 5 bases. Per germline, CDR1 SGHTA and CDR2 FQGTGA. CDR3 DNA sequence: TGTGCCAGCAGCTTAACGACAGCGAACACCGGGGAGCTGTTTTTT. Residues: CASSLTTANTGELFF.

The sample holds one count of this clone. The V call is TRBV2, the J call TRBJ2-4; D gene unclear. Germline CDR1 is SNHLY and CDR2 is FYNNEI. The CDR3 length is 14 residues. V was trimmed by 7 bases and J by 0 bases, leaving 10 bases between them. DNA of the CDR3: TGTGCCAGCATGAGTGGGCTAGCCAAAAACATTCAGTACTTC. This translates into CASMSGLAKNIQYF.

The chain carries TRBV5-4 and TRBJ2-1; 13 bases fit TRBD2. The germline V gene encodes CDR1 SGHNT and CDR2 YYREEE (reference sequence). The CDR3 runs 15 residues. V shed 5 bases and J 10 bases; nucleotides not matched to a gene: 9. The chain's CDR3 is CASSPGLAGVWEQFF. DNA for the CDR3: TGTGCCAGCAGTCCCGGACTAGCGGGAGTTTGGGAGCAGTTCTTC. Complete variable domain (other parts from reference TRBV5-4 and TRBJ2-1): ETGVTQSPTHLIKTRGQQVTLRCSSQSGHNTVSWYQQALGQGPQFIFQYYREEENGRGNFPPRFSGLQFPNYSSELNVNALELDDSALYLCASSPGLAGVWEQFFGPGTRLTVL.

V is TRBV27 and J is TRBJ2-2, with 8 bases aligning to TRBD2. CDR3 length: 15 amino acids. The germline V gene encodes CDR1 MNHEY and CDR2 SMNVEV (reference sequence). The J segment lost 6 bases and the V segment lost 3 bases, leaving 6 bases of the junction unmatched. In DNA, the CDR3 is TGTGCCAGCAGTTTCGGGACTAGTCTCCCCGGGGAGCTGTTTTTT. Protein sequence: CASSFGTSLPGELFF.

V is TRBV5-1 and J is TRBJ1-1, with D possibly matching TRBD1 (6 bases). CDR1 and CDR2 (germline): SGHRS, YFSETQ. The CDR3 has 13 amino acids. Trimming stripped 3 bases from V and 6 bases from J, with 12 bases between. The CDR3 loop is CASSYDRNAEAFF. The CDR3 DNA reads TGCGCCAGCAGCTACGACAGGAATGCTGAAGCTTTCTTT.

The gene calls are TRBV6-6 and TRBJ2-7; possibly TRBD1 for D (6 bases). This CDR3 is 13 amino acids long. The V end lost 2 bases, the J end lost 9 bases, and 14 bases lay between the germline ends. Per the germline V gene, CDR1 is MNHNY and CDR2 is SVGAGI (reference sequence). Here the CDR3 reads CASSYLTGSGQYF. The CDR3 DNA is TGTGCCAGCAGTTACCTGACAGGAAGTGGGCAGTACTTC.

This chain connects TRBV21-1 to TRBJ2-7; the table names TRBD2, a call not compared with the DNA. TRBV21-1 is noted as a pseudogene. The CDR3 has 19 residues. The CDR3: CASSRGGTSGLAGHYEQYF. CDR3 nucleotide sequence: TGTGCCAGCAGCAGAGGGGGGACTTCGGGACTAGCGGGCCACTACGAGCAGTACTTC.

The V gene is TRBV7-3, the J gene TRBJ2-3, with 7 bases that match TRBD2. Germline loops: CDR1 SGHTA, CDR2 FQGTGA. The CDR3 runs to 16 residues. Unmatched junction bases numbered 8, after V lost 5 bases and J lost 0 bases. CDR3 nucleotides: TGTGCCAGCAGCCCATCACTAGCGACTAGCACAGATACGCAGTATTTT. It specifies CASSPSLATSTDTQYF.

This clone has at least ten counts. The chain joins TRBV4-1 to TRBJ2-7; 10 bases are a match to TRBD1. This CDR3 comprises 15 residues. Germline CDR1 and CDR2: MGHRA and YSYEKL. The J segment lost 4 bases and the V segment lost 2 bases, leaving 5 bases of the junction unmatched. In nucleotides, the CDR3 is TGCGCCAGCAGCCAACACGACAGGGGGCTTTACGAGCAGTACTTC. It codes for CASSQHDRGLYEQYF.

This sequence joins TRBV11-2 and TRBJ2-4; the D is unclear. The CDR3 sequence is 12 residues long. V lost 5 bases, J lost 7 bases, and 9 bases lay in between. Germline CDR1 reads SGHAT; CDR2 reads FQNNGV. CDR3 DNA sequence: TGTGCCAGCAGCCCCGCGGAGAACATTCAGTACTTC. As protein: CASSPAENIQYF.

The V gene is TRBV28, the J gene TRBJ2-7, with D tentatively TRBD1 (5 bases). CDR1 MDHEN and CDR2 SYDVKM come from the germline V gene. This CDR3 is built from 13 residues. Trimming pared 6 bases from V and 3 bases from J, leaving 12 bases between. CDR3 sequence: CASSIDRLYEQYF. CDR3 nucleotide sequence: TGTGCCAGCAGCATTGACAGACTCTACGAGCAGTACTTC. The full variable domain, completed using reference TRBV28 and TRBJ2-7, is DVKVTQSSRYLVKRTGEKVFLECVQDMDHENMFWYRQDPGLGLRLIYFSYDVKMKEKGDIPEGYSVSREKKERFSLILESASTNQTSMYLCASSIDRLYEQYFGPGTRLTVT.

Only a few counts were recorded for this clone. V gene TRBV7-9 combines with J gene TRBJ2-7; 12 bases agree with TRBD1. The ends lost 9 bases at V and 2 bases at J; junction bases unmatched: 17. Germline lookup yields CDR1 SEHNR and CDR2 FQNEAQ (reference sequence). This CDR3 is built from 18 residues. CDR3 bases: TGTGCCAGAGTGGCCGGGACAGGGGGCCGAAAATACCCCTACGAGCAGTACTTC. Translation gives CARVAGTGGRKYPYEQYF.

The CDR3 nucleotides are TGTGCCAGCAGCTCCTCCGGGACAGGGCGTTCACCCCTCCACTTT. This gives the protein CASSSSGTGRSPLHF. The chain recombines TRBV13 with TRBJ1-6; TRBD1 matches 9 bases. V was pared by 4 bases and J by 9 bases, with 7 bases of the junction left unmatched. Germline-derived CDR1 and CDR2 are PRHDT and FYEKMQ (reference sequence). There are 15 residues in the CDR3.

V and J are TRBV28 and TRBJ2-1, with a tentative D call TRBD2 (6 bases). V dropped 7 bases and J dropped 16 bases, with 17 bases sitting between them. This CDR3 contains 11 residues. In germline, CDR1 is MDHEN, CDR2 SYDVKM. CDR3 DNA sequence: TGTGCCAGCACCGGGGACTCCAGGTCCTTCTTC. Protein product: CASTGDSRSFF.

The CDR3 nucleotides are TGCGCCAGCAGAAGGGACATCTCCCCTAGTAATACGCAGTATTTT. Translated: CASRRDISPSNTQYF. V is TRBV5-1 and J is TRBJ2-3, with TRBD1 as a possible D gene (6 bases). Trimming left V 5 bases short and J 7 bases short, with 20 bases between. This CDR3 region has 15 residues. The germline gives CDR1 SGHRS, CDR2 YFSETQ.

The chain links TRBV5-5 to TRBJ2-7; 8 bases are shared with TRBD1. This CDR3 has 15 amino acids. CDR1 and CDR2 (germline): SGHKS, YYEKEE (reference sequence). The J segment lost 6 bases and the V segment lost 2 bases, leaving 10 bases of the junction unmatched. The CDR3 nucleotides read TGTGCCAGCAGCTTTAGGACAGGGACGAGGGTCGAGCAGTACTTC. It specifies CASSFRTGTRVEQYF.

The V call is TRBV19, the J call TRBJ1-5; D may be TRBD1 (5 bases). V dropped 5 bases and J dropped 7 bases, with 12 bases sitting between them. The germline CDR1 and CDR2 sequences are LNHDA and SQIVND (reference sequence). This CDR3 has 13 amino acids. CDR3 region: CASSLGQMQPQHF. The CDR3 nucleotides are TGTGCCAGTAGTTTGGGGCAGATGCAGCCCCAGCATTTT.